The present TCR beta chain was sequenced within a study of PD-L1 blockade in urothelial cancer. Study overall: Blood samples had a median of 141,255 T cells, roughly 84,000 unique TCRs, and clonality roughly 0.08. Study-wide points: Clones that were tumor-associated expanded more in the blood of durable-benefit patients at 3 weeks.

Regarding time point: pretreatment peripheral blood. Patients were diagnosed with urothelial carcinoma, either locally advanced or metastatic. A remark on this clone: Its antigen is as yet unknown.

The CDR3 extends over 14 amino acids. Germline loops: CDR1 LNHDA, CDR2 SQIVND (reference sequence). The junction had 6 bases not matched to a gene; V was cut back by 5 bases and J by 3 bases. The repertoire was sequenced with immunoSEQ multiplex PCR; TCRdb's copy has only in-frame clones and lacks some. The sample contains about 47,000 clones, 80% of which appear only once. Sequenced here: PBMCs, sampled around atezolizumab (anti-PD-L1) treatment. This receptor was taken from a man aged 60 to 69 with urothelial cancer. The rearrangement joins TRBV19 to TRBJ2-7; 8 positions match TRBD1. The CDR3 bases are TGTGCCAGTAGTCCCGCTGGACAGGGCTACGAGCAGTACTTC. Amino acid sequence: CASSPAGQGYEQYF.